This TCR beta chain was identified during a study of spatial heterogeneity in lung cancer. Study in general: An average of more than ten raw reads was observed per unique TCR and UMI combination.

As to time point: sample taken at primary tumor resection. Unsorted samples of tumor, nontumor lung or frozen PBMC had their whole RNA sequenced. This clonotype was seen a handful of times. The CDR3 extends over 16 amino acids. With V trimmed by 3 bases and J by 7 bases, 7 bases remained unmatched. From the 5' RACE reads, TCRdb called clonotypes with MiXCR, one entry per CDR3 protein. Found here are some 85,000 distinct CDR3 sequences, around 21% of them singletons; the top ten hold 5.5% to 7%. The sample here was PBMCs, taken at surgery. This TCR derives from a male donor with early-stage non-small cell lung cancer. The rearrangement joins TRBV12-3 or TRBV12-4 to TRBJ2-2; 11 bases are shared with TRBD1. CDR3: CASSFGDRGLDGELFF. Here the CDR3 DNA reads TGTGCCAGCAGTTTCGGGGACAGGGGGTTAGACGGGGAGCTGTTTTTT.